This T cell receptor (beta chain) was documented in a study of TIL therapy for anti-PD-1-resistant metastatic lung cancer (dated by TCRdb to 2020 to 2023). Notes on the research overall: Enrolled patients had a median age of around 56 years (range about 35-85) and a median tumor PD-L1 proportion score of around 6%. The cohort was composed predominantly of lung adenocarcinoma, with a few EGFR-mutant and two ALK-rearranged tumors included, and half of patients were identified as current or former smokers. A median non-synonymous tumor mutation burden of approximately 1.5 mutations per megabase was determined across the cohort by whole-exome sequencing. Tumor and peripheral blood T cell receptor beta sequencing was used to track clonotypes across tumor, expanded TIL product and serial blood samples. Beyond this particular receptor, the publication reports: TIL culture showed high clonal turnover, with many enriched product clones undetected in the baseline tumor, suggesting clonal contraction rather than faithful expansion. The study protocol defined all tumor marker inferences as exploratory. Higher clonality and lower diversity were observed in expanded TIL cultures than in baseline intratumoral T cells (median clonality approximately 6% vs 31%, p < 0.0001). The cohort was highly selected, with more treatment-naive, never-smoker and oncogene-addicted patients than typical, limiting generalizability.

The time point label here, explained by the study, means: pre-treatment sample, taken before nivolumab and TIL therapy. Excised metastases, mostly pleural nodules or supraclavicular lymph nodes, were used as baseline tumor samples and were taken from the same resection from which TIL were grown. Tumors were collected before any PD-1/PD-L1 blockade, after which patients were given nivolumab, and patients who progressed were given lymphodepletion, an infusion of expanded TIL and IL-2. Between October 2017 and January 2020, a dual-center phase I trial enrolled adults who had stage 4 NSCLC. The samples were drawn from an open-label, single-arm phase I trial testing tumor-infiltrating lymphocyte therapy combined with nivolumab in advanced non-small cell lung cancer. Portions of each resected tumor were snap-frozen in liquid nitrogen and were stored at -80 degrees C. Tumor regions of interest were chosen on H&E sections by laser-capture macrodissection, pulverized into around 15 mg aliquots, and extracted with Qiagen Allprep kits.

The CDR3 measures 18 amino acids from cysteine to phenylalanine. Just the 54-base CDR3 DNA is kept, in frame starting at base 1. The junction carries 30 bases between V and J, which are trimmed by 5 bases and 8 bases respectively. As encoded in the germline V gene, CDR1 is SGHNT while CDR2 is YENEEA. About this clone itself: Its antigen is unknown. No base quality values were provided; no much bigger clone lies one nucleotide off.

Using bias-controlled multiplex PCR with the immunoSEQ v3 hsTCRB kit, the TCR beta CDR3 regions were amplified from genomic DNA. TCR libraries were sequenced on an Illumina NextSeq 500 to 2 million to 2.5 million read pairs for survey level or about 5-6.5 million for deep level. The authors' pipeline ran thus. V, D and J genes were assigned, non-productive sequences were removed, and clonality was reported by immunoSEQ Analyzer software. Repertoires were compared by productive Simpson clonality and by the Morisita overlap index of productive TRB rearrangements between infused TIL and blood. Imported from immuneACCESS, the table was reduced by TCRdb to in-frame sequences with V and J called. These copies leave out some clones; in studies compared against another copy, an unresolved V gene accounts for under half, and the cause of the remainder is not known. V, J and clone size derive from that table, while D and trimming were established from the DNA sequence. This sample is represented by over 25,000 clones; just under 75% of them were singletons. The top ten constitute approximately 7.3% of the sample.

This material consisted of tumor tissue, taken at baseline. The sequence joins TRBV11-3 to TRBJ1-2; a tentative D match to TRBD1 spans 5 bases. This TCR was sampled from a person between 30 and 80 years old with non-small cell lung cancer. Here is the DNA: TGTGCCAGCAGCGACCAGCCCACGGGCGAGGGGCCCGGCGTCGGCTACACCTTC. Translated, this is CASSDQPTGEGPGVGYTF.